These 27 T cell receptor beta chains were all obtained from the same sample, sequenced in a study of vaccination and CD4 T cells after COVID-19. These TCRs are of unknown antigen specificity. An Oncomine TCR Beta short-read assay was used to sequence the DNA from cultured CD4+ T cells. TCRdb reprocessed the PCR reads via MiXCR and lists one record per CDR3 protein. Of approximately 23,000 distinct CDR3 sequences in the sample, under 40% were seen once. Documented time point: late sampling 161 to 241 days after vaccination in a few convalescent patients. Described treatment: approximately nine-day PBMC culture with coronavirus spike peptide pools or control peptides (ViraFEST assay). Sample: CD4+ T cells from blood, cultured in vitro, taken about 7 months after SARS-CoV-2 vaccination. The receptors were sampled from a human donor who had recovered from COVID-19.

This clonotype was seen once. The CDR3 sequence: CASSQYRYGYTF. The DNA for the CDR3 is TGTGCCAGCAGCCAATACCGCTATGGCTACACCTTC. This chain uses TRBV3-1 with TRBJ1-2; no clear D. V lost 2 bases, J lost 4 bases, and 5 bases lay in between. The germline gives CDR1 LGHDT, CDR2 YNNKEL (reference sequence). The CDR3 has 12 amino acids.

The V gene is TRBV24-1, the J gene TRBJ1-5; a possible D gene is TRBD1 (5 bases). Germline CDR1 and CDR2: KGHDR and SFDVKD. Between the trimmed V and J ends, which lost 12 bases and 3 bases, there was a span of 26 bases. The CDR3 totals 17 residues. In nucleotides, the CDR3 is TGTGCCGTACGGACAACCCCCTTATTCGGGGCCAATCAGCCCCAGCATTTT. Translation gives CAVRTTPLFGANQPQHF.

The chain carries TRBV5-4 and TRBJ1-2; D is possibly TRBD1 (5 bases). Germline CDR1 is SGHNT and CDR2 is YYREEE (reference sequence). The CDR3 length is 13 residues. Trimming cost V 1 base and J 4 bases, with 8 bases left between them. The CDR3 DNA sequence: TGTGCCAGCAGCTTGAAGGGGACCTATGGCTACACCTTC. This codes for CASSLKGTYGYTF.

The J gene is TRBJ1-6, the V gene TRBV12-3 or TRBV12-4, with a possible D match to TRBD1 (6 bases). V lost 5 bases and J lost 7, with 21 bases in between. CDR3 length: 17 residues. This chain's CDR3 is CASSARAGGRSNSPLHF. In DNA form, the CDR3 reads TGTGCCAGCAGTGCTCGCGCGGGGGGCAGATCGAATTCACCCCTCCACTTT.

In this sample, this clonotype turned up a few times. The CDR3 bases are TGTGCCAGCAGCCCGAACCTACGCGCAGATACGCAGTATTTT. It encodes CASSPNLRADTQYF. This rearrangement joins TRBV7-9 to TRBJ2-3; D unclear. Germline CDR1 is SEHNR and CDR2 is FQNEAQ (reference sequence). V dropped 5 bases and J dropped 4 bases, with 13 bases sitting between them. The length of the CDR3 is 14 residues. The full variable domain, rest sourced from reference TRBV7-9 and TRBJ2-3, is DTGVSQNPRHKITKRGQNVTFRCDPISEHNRLYWYRQTLGQGPEFLTYFQNEAQLEKSRLLSDRFSAERPKGSFSTLEIQRTEQGDSAMYLCASSPNLRADTQYFGPGTRLTVL.

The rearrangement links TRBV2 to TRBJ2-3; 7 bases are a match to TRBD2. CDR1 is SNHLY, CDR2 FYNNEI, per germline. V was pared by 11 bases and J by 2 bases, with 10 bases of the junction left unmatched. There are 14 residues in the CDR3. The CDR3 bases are TGTGCCCGAACTGCGGGAGCGGACACAGATACGCAGTATTTT. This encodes CARTAGADTDTQYF. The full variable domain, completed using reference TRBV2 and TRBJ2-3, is EPEVTQTPSHQVTQMGQEVILRCVPISNHLYFYWYRQILGQKVEFLVSFYNNEISEKSEIFDDQFSVERPDGSNFTLKIRSTKLEDSAMYFCARTAGADTDTQYFGPGTRLTVL.

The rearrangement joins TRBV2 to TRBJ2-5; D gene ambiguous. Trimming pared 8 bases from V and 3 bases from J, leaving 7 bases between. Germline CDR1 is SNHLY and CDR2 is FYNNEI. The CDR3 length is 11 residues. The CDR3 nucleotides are TGTGCCAGCGGGCAGAAAGAGACCCAGTACTTC. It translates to CASGQKETQYF.

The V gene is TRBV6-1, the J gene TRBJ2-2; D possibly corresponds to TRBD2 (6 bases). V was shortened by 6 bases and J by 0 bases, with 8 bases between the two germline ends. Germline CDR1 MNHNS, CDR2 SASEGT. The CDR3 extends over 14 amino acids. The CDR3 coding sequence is TGTGCCAGCAGACGACTAGCGAACACCGGGGAGCTGTTTTTT. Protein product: CASRRLANTGELFF.

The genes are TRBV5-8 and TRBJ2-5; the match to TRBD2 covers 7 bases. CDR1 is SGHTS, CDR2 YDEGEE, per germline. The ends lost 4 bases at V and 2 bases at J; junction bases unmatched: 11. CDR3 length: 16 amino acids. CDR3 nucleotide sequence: TGTGCCAGCAGCCCGGGTTATAGCGGGCAGCAAGAGACCCAGTACTTC. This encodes CASSPGYSGQQETQYF. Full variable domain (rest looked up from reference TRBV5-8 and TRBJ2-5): EAGVTQSPTHLIKTRGQQATLRCSPISGHTSVYWYQQALGLGLQFLLWYDEGEERNRGNFPPRFSGRQFPNYSSELNVNALELEDSALYLCASSPGYSGQQETQYFGPGTRLLVL.

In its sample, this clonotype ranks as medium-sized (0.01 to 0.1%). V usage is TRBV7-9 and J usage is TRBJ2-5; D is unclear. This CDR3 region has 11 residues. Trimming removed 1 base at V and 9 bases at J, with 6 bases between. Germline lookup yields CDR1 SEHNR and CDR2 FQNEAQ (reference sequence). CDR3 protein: CASSLGSAQYF. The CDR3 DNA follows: TGTGCCAGCAGCTTAGGATCGGCCCAGTACTTC.

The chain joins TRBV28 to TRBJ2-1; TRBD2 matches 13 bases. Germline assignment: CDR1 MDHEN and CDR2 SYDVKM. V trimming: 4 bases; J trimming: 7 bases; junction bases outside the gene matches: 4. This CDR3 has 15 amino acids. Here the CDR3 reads CASSSLAGGVNEQFF. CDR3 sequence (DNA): TGTGCCAGCAGTTCACTAGCGGGAGGGGTAAATGAGCAGTTCTTC.

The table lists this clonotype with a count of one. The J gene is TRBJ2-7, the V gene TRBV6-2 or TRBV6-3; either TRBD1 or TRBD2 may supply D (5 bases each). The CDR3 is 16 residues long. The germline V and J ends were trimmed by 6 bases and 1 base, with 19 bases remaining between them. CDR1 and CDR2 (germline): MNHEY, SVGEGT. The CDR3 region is CASSQGRGEVSYEQYF. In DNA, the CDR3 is TGTGCCAGCAGCCAGGGTCGGGGTGAGGTATCCTACGAGCAGTACTTC.

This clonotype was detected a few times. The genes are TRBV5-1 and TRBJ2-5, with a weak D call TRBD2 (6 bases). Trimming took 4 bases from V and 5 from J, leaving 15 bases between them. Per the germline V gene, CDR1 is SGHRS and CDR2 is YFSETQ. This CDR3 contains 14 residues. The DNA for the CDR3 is TGCGCCAGCAGCGGCGGAGGGCTCCCCGAGACCCAGTACTTC. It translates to CASSGGGLPETQYF.

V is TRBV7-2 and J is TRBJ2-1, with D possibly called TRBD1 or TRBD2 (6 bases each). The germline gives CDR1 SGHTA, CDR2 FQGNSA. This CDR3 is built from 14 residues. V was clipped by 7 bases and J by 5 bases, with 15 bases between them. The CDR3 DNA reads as TGTGCCAGCAATTGGAGGGGGGCCAACAATGAGCAGTTCTTC. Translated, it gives CASNWRGANNEQFF.

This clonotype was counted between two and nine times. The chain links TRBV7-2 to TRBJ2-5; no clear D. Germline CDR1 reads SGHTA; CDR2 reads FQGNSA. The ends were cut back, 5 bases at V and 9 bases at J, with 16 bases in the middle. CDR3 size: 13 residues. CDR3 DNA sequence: TGTGCCAGCAGCGTCTCCCTGAGGAAGGCCCAGTACTTC. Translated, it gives CASSVSLRKAQYF.

The CDR3 nucleotides are TGTGCCAGCAGCTTAGGAGGGGGAGGACAAGCTTTCTTT. Amino acids: CASSLGGGGQAFF. The V gene is TRBV7-9, the J gene TRBJ1-1, with a weak D call TRBD1 (6 bases). V lost 1 base to trimming and J lost 9 bases, with 12 bases between them. Germline CDR1 is SEHNR and CDR2 is FQNEAQ (reference sequence). The CDR3 loop spans 13 amino acids.

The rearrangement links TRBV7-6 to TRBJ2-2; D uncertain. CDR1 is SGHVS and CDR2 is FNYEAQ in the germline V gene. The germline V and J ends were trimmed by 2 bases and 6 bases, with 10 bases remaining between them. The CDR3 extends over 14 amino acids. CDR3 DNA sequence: TGTGCCAGCAGCTTATTTCAGGTTTCCGGGGAGCTGTTTTTT. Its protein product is CASSLFQVSGELFF.

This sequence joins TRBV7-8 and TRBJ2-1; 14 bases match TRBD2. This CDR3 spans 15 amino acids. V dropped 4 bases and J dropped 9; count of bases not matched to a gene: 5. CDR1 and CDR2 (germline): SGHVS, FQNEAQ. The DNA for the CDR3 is TGTGCCAGCAGCTACACCGGGACTAGCGGGGGTGAGCAGTTCTTC. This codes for CASSYTGTSGGEQFF.

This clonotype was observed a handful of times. The CDR3 sequence: CASSSQGGIGYEQYF. The DNA for the CDR3 is TGTGCCAGCAGCTCGCAGGGTGGTATTGGGTACGAGCAGTACTTC. The chain combines TRBV7-2 with TRBJ2-7, with D perhaps matching TRBD1 (5 bases). V was clipped by 4 bases and J by 4 bases, with 17 bases between them. The germline CDR1 and CDR2 sequences are SGHTA and FQGNSA. CDR3 length equals 15 residues.

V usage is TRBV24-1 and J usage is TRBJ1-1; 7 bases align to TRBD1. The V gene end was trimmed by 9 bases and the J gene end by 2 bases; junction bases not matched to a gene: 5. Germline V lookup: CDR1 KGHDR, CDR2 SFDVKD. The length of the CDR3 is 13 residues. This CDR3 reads CATGDSFNTEAFF. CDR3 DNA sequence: TGTGCCACCGGGGACAGCTTTAACACTGAAGCTTTCTTT.

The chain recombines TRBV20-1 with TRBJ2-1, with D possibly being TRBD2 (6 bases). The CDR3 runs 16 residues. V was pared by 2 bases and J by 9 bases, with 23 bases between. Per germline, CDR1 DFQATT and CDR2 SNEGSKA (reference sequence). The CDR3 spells CSARTAGPDGGSEQFF. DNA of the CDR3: TGCAGTGCTAGAACGGCGGGACCAGACGGAGGGAGTGAGCAGTTCTTC.

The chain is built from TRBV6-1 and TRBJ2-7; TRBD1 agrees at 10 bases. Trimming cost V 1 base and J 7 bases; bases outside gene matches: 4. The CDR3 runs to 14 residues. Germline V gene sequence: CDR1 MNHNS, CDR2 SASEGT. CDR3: CASSEGTGGREQYF. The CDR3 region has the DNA TGTGCCAGCAGTGAAGGGACAGGGGGTAGGGAGCAGTACTTC.

In DNA, the CDR3 is TGTGCCAGCTCACCAGGGCTACACACTGAAGCTTTCTTT. Protein product: CASSPGLHTEAFF. This chain links TRBV18 with TRBJ1-1; D remains ambiguous. The V and J ends lost 2 bases and 3 bases respectively, with 7 bases between them. CDR1 KGHSH and CDR2 LQKENI come from the germline V gene. The CDR3 length is 13 residues.

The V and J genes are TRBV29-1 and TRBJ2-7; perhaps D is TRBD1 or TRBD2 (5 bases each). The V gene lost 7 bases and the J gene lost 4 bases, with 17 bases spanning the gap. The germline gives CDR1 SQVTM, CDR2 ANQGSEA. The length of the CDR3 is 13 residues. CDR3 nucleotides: TGCAGCGCTCGGGATCCAGGGAGTTACGAGCAGTACTTC. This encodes CSARDPGSYEQYF.

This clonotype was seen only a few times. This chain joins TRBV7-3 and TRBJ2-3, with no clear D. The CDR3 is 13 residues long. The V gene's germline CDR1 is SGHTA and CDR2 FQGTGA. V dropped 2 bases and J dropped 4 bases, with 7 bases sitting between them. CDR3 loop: CASSLLGSDTQYF. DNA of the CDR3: TGTGCCAGCAGCTTACTCGGCTCAGATACGCAGTATTTT.

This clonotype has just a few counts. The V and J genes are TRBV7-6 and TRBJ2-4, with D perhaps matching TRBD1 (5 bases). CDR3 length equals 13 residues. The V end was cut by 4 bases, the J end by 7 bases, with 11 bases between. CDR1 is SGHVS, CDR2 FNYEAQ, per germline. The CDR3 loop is CASSSQESNIQYF. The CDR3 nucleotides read TGTGCCAGCAGCTCACAGGAGTCTAACATTCAGTACTTC.

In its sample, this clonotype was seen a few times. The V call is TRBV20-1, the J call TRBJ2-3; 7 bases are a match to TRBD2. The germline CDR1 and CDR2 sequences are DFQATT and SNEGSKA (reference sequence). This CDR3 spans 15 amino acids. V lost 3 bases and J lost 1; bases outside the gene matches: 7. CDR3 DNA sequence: TGCAGTGCTAGTGTCCAGCGGGGCGGCACAGATACGCAGTATTTT. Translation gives CSASVQRGGTDTQYF.